Following are 29 T cell receptor beta chains from one sample sequenced in a study of T cells after yellow fever vaccination. TCRdb itself ran the 5' RACE reads through MiXCR, one entry per CDR3 protein. Seen here are some 600,000 distinct CDR3 sequences, around an eighth observed once, and the top ten hold about 15%. The specimen was PBMCs, collected on the day of the yellow fever booster vaccination. These receptors were taken from a man aged 30-40 years who received the YFV17D yellow fever vaccine.

This clonotype was observed a few times. The junction does not match germline at one end; this may be a read error. This rearrangement joins TRBV12-3 or TRBV12-4 to TRBJ2-7; the D gene is possibly TRBD1 (6 bases). This CDR3 region has 13 residues. The CDR3 DNA is TGTGCCAGCAGTTTAGCGCTAAAGAGGGGGAAAGTCTTC. Its translation: CASSLALKRGKVF.

This clonotype was counted between two and nine times. CDR3 DNA sequence: TGTGCCAGCAGCCCGAAGTCCCAGTACTTC. Its protein product is CASSPKSQYF. The chain has TRBV7-8 and TRBJ2-5; D uncertain. V lost 5 bases to trimming and J lost 9 bases, with 7 bases between them. This CDR3 comprises 10 residues. CDR1 SGHVS and CDR2 FQNEAQ come from the germline V gene.

The chain couples TRBV4-3 to TRBJ2-2; 8 nucleotides align to TRBD2. The CDR3 runs to 15 residues. The V segment lost 3 bases and the J segment 7 bases; nucleotides outside the gene matches: 7. Looked up from germline, CDR1 is LGHNA and CDR2 is YSLEER. CDR3 sequence: CASSQRPGGIGELFF. The CDR3 coding sequence is TGCGCCAGCAGCCAGCGCCCGGGGGGGATCGGGGAGCTGTTTTTT.

The chain combines TRBV29-1 with TRBJ1-2, with TRBD1 matching 11 bases. Germline V gene lookup returns CDR1 SQVTM and CDR2 ANQGSEA. The CDR3 runs to 14 residues. Unmatched junction bases numbered 5, after V lost 3 bases and J lost 5 bases. CDR3 DNA: TGCAGCGTTGAGTGGGACAGGGGGAAATATGGCTACACCTTC. Its protein product is CSVEWDRGKYGYTF.

This clonotype was picked up a small number of times. This rearrangement joins TRBV10-3 to TRBJ2-2, with D possibly TRBD2 on 5 matching bases. The CDR3 covers 14 residues. Trimming removed 4 bases from V and 4 bases from J, with 10 bases in between. Germline V gene lookup returns CDR1 ENHRY and CDR2 SYGVKD. The CDR3: CAISGYGSTGELFF. The CDR3 nucleotides are TGTGCCATCAGTGGGTATGGGAGCACCGGGGAGCTGTTTTTT.

V usage is TRBV4-3 and J usage is TRBJ2-7; possible D gene TRBD1, 6 bases. The CDR3 runs to 16 residues. The V gene lost 0 bases and the J gene lost 2 bases, with 14 bases spanning the gap. Germline CDR1 and CDR2: LGHNA and YSLEER. CDR3 bases: TGCGCCAGCAGCCAAGATGGGGGCAGGGCCGCCTACGAGCAGTACTTC. It specifies CASSQDGGRAAYEQYF.

This clonotype was seen only a few times. The chain joins TRBV20-1 to TRBJ2-1, with D maybe TRBD2 (6 bases). Trimming cost V 3 bases and J 1 base, with 7 bases left between them. This CDR3 region has 13 residues. In germline, CDR1 is DFQATT, CDR2 SNEGSKA (reference sequence). This chain's CDR3 is CSASGRSYNEQFF. The CDR3 DNA is TGCAGTGCTAGCGGGAGATCCTACAATGAGCAGTTCTTC.

This clonotype was observed a few times. CDR3 sequence: CASSLMPSYEQYF. CDR3 nucleotide sequence: TGTGCCAGCAGCTTAATGCCCAGCTACGAGCAGTACTTC. The genes are TRBV7-2 and TRBJ2-7; D is unresolved. This CDR3 region has 13 residues. V shed 2 bases and J shed 3 bases, with 8 bases lying between them. Germline CDR1 SGHTA, CDR2 FQGNSA.

Only a few counts were recorded for this clonotype. This sequence joins TRBV5-1 and TRBJ1-1; D possibly corresponds to TRBD1 (5 bases). V was shortened by 0 bases and J by 11 bases, with 14 bases between the two germline ends. Germline V CDR1 and CDR2: SGHRS, YFSETQ. This CDR3 comprises 13 residues. The CDR3: CASSLGARGDAFF. DNA for the CDR3: TGCGCCAGCAGCTTGGGGGCCCGGGGCGACGCTTTCTTT.

This clonotype has a handful of counts. The gene calls are TRBV29-1 and TRBJ1-2; D might be TRBD1 (6 bases). V was clipped by 7 bases and J by 2 bases, with 11 bases between them. Germline CDR1 and CDR2: SQVTM and ANQGSEA. The CDR3 has 12 amino acids. In DNA form, the CDR3 reads TGCAGCGCTGAGGACAGAAACTATGGCTACACCTTC. This encodes CSAEDRNYGYTF.

The rearrangement links TRBV6-2 or TRBV6-3 to TRBJ2-3, with a tentative D call TRBD1 (5 bases). V lost 2 bases, J lost 1 base, and 10 bases lay in between. The CDR3 runs to 15 residues. From germline, CDR1 is MNHEY and CDR2 SVGEGT. DNA of the CDR3: TGTGCCAGCAGTTACCTGGGGCGAGGCACAGATACGCAGTATTTT. This gives the protein CASSYLGRGTDTQYF.

This clonotype showed up many times. The J gene is TRBJ2-1, the V gene TRBV7-2, with D uncertain. Trimming took 1 base from V and 4 from J, leaving 5 bases between them. This CDR3 is built from 13 residues. CDR1 SGHTA and CDR2 FQGNSA come from the germline V gene. The CDR3 region has the DNA TGTGCCAGCAGCTTAGGACGGTACAATGAGCAGTTCTTC. Its protein product is CASSLGRYNEQFF.

In this sample, this clonotype turned up a few times. The V gene is TRBV10-3, the J gene TRBJ2-5; D unclear. Between the trimmed V and J ends, which lost 3 bases and 2 bases, there was a span of 10 bases. There are 14 residues in the CDR3. In germline, CDR1 is ENHRY, CDR2 SYGVKD. The CDR3: CAISEWQTQETQYF. Written as DNA, the CDR3 is TGTGCCATCAGTGAATGGCAGACTCAAGAGACCCAGTACTTC.

This clonotype was counted ten times or more. V is TRBV7-3 and J is TRBJ2-1; the D gene is possibly TRBD1 (5 bases). Deletions cut 0 bases from V and 8 bases from J, with 14 bases between. CDR1 is SGHTA and CDR2 is FQGTGA in the germline V gene. The CDR3 covers 15 residues. This CDR3 reads CASSLTPQGVDEQFF. As DNA, the CDR3 is TGTGCCAGCAGCTTAACGCCGCAGGGCGTCGATGAGCAGTTCTTC.

This clonotype was recorded many times. This rearrangement joins TRBV4-3 to TRBJ1-1; 8 bases match TRBD1. The CDR3 has 15 amino acids. With V trimmed by 3 bases and J by 5 bases, 8 bases remained unmatched. CDR1 and CDR2 (germline): LGHNA, YSLEER. The CDR3 loop is CASSQPGQARTEAFF. The CDR3 DNA reads as TGCGCCAGCAGCCAGCCGGGACAGGCTCGGACTGAAGCTTTCTTT.

This clonotype was found a few times. This sequence joins TRBV6-2 or TRBV6-3 and TRBJ2-1; 10 bases are a match to TRBD2. V lost 7 bases to trimming and J lost 10 bases; unmatched junction nucleotides: 7. The CDR3 runs 13 residues. Germline V gives CDR1 MNHEY, CDR2 SVGEGT. CDR3 sequence reads: CASNSGRAREQFF. The CDR3 DNA reads TGTGCCAGCAACAGCGGGAGGGCGAGGGAGCAGTTCTTC.

This clonotype was seen many times. The CDR3: CASSLGVVWLGATDTQYF. The CDR3 DNA is TGTGCCAGCAGCTTAGGGGTAGTGTGGCTAGGGGCCACAGATACGCAGTATTTT. This chain links TRBV11-3 with TRBJ2-3; possible D gene TRBD1, 5 bases. Germline V gene data show CDR1 as SGHNT and CDR2 as YENEEA. This CDR3 comprises 18 residues. Deletions cut 1 base from V and 2 bases from J, with 19 bases between.

J is TRBJ1-2 and V is TRBV20-1, with D uncertain. This CDR3 is built from 14 residues. Germline CDR1 and CDR2: DFQATT and SNEGSKA (reference sequence). Trimming cost V 3 bases and J 4 bases, with 15 bases left between them. The CDR3 nucleotides are TGCAGTGCTAGCGCCGGACGCCTTATCTATGGCTACACCTTC. Amino acids: CSASAGRLIYGYTF.

V and J are TRBV4-2 and TRBJ2-3, with TRBD2 as a possible D gene (5 bases). Per the germline V gene, CDR1 is LGHNA and CDR2 is YNFKEQ. The length of the CDR3 is 17 residues. V was pared by 2 bases and J by 6 bases, with 21 bases between. The CDR3 DNA follows: TGTGCCAGCAGCCAACGTGGGAGCCCCGACGGCATGGATACGCAGTATTTT. This translates into CASSQRGSPDGMDTQYF.

Remarks on this clonotype: The junction and the germline gene differ at one end; a read error may be behind it. The chain uses TRBV29-1 and TRBJ2-1; 7 bases are shared with TRBD2. Germline loops: CDR1 SQVTM, CDR2 ANQGSEA. The CDR3 totals 14 residues. The CDR3 region is CSVKEREAYNEQFF. The CDR3 DNA follows: TGCAGCGTTAAAGAGCGGGAAGCCTACAATGAGCAGTTCTTC.

This rearrangement joins TRBV20-1 to TRBJ2-2; D is ambiguous. The CDR3 covers 9 residues. CDR1 is DFQATT and CDR2 is SNEGSKA in the germline V gene (reference sequence). CDR3 sequence: CRAAGELFF. CDR3 nucleotides: TGCAGAGCTGCCGGGGAGCTGTTTTTT.

This clonotype was seen a handful of times. CDR3 in DNA: TGTGCCACCTTTAACACCGGGGAGCTGTTTTTT. Residues: CATFNTGELFF. This chain uses TRBV2 with TRBJ2-2; no reliable D call. Germline V lookup: CDR1 SNHLY, CDR2 FYNNEI. The CDR3 contains 11 residues. With 10 bases removed from V and 2 bases from J, the gap between germline ends came to 5 bases. The variable domain in full, with the rest retrieved from reference TRBV2 and TRBJ2-2, is EPEVTQTPSHQVTQMGQEVILRCVPISNHLYFYWYRQILGQKVEFLVSFYNNEISEKSEIFDDQFSVERPDGSNFTLKIRSTKLEDSAMYFCATFNTGELFFGEGSRLTVL.

This clonotype has just a few counts. The V gene is TRBV7-2, the J gene TRBJ2-3; perhaps TRBD2 as D (6 bases). The CDR3 length is 15 residues. CDR1 is SGHTA and CDR2 is FQGNSA in the germline V gene. V shed 6 bases and J shed 6 bases, with 19 bases lying between them. This CDR3 reads CASRSGGTGGDTQYF. CDR3 nucleotides: TGTGCCAGCAGGTCTGGCGGGACTGGTGGTGATACGCAGTATTTT.

This clonotype occurred a few times. The V and J genes are TRBV18 and TRBJ2-5; TRBD2 matches at 8 bases. This CDR3 is 15 amino acids long. J gave up 4 bases and V 6 bases, and 10 bases lay outside the gene matches. Germline V CDR1 and CDR2: KGHSH, LQKENI. The CDR3 protein is CASSPPGTRLETQYF. In nucleotides, the CDR3 is TGTGCCAGCTCGCCTCCTGGGACTAGGTTAGAGACCCAGTACTTC. Complete variable domain (other parts from reference TRBV18 and TRBJ2-5): NAGVMQNPRHLVRRRGQEARLRCSPMKGHSHVYWYRQLPEEGLKFMVYLQKENIIDESGMPKERFSAEFPKEGPSILRIQQVVRGDSAAYFCASSPPGTRLETQYFGPGTRLLVL.

This clonotype was counted between two and nine times. V is TRBV7-6 and J is TRBJ2-1; TRBD1 aligns across 8 bases. This CDR3 comprises 14 residues. The trim removed 5 bases at V and 7 bases at J, leaving 7 bases unmatched. Germline V gene data show CDR1 as SGHVS and CDR2 as FNYEAQ. This CDR3 reads CASSPGTGTNEQFF. DNA for the CDR3: TGTGCCAGCAGCCCGGGGACAGGAACTAATGAGCAGTTCTTC.

The chain recombines TRBV9 with TRBJ2-1; TRBD2 matches at 13 bases. Per the germline V gene, CDR1 is SGDLS and CDR2 is YYNGEE. The V gene end was trimmed by 4 bases and the J gene end by 9 bases; junction bases not matched to a gene: 7. This CDR3 region has 15 residues. The CDR3 here is CASSPPGTSGIEQFF. The CDR3 DNA follows: TGTGCCAGCAGCCCTCCCGGGACTAGCGGGATTGAGCAGTTCTTC. Using reference TRBV9 and TRBJ2-1 for the parts outside the CDR3, the full variable domain is DSGVTQTPKHLITATGQRVTLRCSPRSGDLSVYWYQQSLDQGLQFLIQYYNGEERAKGNILERFSAQQFPDLHSELNLSSLELGDSALYFCASSPPGTSGIEQFFGPGTRLTVL.

The chain uses TRBV7-9 and TRBJ2-7; TRBD1 is a possible D gene (5 bases). The length of the CDR3 is 13 residues. CDR1 SEHNR and CDR2 FQNEAQ come from the germline V gene (reference sequence). Trimming shortened V by 5 bases and J by 3 bases, and 11 bases separated the two germline ends. CDR3 bases: TGTGCCAGCAGCAAAGACAGCGTCTACGAGCAGTACTTC. This sequence encodes CASSKDSVYEQYF.

This chain uses TRBV7-9 with TRBJ2-1; 11 nucleotides agree with TRBD2. The CDR3 sequence is 16 residues long. Germline lookup yields CDR1 SEHNR and CDR2 FQNEAQ (reference sequence). Trimming removed 5 bases from V and 4 bases from J; junction bases left unmatched: 7. The CDR3 loop reads CASSQTGTSGYNEQFF. In nucleotides, the CDR3 is TGTGCCAGCAGCCAGACCGGGACTAGCGGTTACAATGAGCAGTTCTTC.

The genes are TRBV7-2 and TRBJ2-3; TRBD1 is a possible D gene (7 bases). CDR1 and CDR2 from the germline V gene are SGHTA and FQGNSA. The CDR3 runs 16 residues. V was trimmed by 5 bases and J by 5 bases, leaving 20 bases between them. The CDR3 nucleotides are TGTGCCAGCAGCCCGGGGATGAGGGGGCGGGGAGATACGCAGTATTTT. Translation: CASSPGMRGRGDTQYF.